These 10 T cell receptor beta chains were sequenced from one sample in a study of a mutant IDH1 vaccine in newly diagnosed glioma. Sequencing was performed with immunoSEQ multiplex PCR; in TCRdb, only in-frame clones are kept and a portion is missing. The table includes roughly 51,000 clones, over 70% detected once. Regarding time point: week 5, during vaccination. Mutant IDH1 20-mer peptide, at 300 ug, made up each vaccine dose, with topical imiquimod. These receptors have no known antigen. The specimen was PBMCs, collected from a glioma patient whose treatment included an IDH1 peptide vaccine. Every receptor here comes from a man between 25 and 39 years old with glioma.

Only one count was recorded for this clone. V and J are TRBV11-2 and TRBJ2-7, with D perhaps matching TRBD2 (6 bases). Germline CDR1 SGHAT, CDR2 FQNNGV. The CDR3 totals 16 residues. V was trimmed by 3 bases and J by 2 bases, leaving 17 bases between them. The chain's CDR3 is CASSFGRGSNPYEQYF. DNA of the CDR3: TGTGCCAGCAGCTTCGGTCGGGGGTCAAATCCCTACGAGCAGTACTTC.

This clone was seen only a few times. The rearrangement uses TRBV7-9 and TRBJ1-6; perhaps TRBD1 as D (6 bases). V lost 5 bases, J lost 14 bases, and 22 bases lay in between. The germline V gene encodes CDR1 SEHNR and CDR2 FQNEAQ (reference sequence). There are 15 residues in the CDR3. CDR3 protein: CASSLRDILKLSLHF. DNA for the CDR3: TGTGCCAGCAGCCTCCGGGACATCCTAAAGTTATCCCTCCACTTT.

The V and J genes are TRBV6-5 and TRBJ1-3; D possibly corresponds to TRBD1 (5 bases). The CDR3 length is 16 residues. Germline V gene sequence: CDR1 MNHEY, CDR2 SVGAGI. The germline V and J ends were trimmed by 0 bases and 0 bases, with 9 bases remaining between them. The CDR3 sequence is CASSYSGASSGNTIYF. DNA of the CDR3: TGTGCCAGCAGTTACTCAGGGGCCAGCTCTGGAAACACCATATATTTT.

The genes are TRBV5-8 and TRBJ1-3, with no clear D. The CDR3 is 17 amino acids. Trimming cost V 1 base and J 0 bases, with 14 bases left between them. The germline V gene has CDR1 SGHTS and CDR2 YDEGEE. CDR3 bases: TGTGCCAGCAGCTTGCCAGGCAGAAAACACTCTGGAAACACCATATATTTT. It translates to CASSLPGRKHSGNTIYF.

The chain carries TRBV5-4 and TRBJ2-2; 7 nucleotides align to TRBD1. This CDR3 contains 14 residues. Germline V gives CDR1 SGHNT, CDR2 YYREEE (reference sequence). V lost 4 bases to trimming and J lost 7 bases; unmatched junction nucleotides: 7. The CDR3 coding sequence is TGTGCCAGCAGCCGACAGGGAGTGGACGGGGAGCTGTTTTTT. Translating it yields CASSRQGVDGELFF.

In DNA, the CDR3 is TGTGCCAGCAGCTTATCCCCGACAGGGGGAACTGGAAACACCATATATTTT. Translating gives CASSLSPTGGTGNTIYF. This rearrangement joins TRBV7-9 to TRBJ1-3; 9 bases are shared with TRBD1. Per germline, CDR1 SEHNR and CDR2 FQNEAQ (reference sequence). The CDR3 loop spans 17 amino acids. V lost 2 bases to trimming and J lost 2 bases; unmatched junction nucleotides: 7.

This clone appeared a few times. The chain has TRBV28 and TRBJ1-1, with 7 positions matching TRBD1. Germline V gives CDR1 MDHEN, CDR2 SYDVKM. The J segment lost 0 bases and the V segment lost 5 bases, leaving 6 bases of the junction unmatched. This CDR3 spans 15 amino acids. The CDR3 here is CASSHNRGVNTEAFF. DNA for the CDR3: TGTGCCAGCAGTCACAACAGGGGTGTGAACACTGAAGCTTTCTTT.

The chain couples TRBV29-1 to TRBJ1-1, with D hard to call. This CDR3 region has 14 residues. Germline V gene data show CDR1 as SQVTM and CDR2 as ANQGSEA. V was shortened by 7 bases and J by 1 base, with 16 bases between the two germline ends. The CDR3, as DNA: TGCAGCGCGATCTTACTGACCTCGAACACTGAAGCTTTCTTT. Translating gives CSAILLTSNTEAFF.

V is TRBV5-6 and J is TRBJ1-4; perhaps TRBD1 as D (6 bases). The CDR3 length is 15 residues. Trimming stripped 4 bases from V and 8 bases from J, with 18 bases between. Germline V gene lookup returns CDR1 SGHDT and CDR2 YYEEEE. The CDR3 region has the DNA TGTGCCAGCAGCCCCTTAGGGGGGGCGCGAGAAAAACTGTTTTTT. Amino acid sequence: CASSPLGGAREKLFF.

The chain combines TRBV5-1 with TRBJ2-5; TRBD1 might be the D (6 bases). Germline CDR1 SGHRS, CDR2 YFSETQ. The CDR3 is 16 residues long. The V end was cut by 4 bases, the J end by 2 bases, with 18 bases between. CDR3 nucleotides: TGCGCCAGCAGCCACTTCAGGGGAAATGCGCAAGAGACCCAGTACTTC. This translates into CASSHFRGNAQETQYF.